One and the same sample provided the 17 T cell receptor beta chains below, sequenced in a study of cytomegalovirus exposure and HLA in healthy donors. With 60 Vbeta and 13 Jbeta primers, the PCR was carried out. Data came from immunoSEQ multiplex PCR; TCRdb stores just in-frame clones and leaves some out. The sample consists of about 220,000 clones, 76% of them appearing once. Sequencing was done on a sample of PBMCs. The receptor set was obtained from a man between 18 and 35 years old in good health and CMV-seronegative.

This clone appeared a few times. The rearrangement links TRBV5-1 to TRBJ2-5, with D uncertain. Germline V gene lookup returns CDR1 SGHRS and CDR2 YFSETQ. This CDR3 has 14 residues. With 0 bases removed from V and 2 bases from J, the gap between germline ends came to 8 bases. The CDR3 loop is CASSLGATQETQYF. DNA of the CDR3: TGCGCCAGCAGCTTGGGTGCCACACAAGAGACCCAGTACTTC.

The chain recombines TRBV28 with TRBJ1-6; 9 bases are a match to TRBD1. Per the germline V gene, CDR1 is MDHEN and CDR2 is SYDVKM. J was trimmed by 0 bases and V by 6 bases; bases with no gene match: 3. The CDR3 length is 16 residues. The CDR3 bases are TGTGCCAGCAGGGGACAGGGTGACTCCTATAATTCACCCCTCCACTTT. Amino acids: CASRGQGDSYNSPLHF.

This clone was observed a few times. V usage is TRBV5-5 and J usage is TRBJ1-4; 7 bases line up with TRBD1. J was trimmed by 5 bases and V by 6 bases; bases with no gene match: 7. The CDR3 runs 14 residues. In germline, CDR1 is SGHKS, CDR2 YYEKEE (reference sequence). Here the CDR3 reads CASNTGASNEKLFF. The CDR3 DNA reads TGTGCCAGCAATACAGGGGCATCAAATGAAAAACTGTTTTTT.

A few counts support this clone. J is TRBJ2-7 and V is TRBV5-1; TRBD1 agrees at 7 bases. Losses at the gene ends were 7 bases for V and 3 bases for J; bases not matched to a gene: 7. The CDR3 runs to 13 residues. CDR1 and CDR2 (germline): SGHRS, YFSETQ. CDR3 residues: CASRETGDYEQYF. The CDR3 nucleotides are TGCGCCAGCCGAGAAACAGGGGACTACGAGCAGTACTTC.

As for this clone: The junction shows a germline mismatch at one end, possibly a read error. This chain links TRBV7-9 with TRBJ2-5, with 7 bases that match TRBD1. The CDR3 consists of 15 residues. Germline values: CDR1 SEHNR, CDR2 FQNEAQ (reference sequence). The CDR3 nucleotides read TGTTCCAGCAGCAACCAGGGGACAGCAAAAGAGACCCAGTACTTC. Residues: CSSSNQGTAKETQYF.

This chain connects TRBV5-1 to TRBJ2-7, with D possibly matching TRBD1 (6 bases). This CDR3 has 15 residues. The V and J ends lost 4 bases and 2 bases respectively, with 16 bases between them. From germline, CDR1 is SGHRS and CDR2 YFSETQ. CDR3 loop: CASSPGTLPTYEQYF. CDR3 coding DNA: TGCGCCAGCAGCCCCGGGACACTTCCTACCTACGAGCAGTACTTC.

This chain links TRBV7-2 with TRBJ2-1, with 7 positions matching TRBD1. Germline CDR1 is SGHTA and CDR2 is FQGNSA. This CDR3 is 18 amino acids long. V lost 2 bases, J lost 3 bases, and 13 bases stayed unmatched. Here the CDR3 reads CASSLRDSLILRYNEQFF. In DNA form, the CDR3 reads TGTGCCAGCAGCTTAAGGGACAGTCTCATCCTCCGCTACAATGAGCAGTTCTTC.

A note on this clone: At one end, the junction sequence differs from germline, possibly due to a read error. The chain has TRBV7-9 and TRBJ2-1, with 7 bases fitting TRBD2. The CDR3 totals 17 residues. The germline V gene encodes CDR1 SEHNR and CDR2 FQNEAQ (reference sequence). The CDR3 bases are TGTTCCAGCAGCTTAGTTTGGGGAGGGGCGGGGTACAATGAGCAGTTCTTC. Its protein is CSSSLVWGGAGYNEQFF.

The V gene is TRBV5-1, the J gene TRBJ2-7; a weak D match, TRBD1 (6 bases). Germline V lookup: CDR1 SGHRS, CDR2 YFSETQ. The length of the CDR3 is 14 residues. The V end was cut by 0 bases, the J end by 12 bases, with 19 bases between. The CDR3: CASSLDSSGTMGYF. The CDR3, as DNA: TGCGCCAGCAGCTTGGATTCCTCCGGGACAATGGGGTACTTC.

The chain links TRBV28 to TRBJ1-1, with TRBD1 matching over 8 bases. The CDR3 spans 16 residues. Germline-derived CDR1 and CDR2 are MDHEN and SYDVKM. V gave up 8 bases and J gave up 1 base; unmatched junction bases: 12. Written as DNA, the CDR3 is TGTGCCAGCGATACCCCGACAGGGGCCCCGAACACTGAAGCTTTCTTT. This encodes CASDTPTGAPNTEAFF.

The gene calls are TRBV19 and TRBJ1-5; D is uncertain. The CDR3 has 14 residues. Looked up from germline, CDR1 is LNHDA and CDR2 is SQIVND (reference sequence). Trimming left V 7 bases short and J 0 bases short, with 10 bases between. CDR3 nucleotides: TGTGCCAGTAATCTGAGGATTAGCAATCAGCCCCAGCATTTT. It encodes CASNLRISNQPQHF.

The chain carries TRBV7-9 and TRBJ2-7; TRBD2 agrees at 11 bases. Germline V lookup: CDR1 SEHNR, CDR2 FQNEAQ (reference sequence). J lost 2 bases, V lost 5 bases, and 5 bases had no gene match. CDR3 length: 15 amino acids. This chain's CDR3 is CASSGGGLAAYEQYF. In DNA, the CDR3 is TGTGCCAGCAGCGGAGGGGGACTAGCGGCCTACGAGCAGTACTTC.

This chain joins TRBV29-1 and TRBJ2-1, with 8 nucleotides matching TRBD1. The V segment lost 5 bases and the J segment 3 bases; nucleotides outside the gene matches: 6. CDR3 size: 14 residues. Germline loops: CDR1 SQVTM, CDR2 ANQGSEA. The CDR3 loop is CSVFETGDYNEQFF. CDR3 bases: TGCAGCGTTTTTGAGACAGGGGACTACAATGAGCAGTTCTTC.

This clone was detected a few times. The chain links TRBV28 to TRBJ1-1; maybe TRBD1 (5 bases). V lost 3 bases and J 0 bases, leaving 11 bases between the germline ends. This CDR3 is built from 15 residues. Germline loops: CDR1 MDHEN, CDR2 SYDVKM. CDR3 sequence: CASSFLTVLNTEAFF. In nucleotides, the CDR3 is TGTGCCAGCAGTTTCCTGACAGTACTGAACACTGAAGCTTTCTTT.

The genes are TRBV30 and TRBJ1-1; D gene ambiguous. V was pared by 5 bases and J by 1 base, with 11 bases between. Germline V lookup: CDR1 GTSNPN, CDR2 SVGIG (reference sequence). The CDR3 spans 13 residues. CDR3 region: CAWVTEENTEAFF. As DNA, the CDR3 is TGTGCCTGGGTGACGGAGGAGAACACTGAAGCTTTCTTT.

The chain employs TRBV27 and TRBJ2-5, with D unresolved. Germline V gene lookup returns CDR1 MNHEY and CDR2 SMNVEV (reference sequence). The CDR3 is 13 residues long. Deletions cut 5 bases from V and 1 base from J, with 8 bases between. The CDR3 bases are TGTGCCAGCAGTCCCTTCCCCCAAGAGACCCAGTACTTC. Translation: CASSPFPQETQYF.

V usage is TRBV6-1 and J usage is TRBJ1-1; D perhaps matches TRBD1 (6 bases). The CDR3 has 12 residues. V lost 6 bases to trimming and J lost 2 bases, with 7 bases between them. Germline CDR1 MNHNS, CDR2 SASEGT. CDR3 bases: TGTGCCAGCAGACAGGGTAACACTGAAGCTTTCTTT. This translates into CASRQGNTEAFF.